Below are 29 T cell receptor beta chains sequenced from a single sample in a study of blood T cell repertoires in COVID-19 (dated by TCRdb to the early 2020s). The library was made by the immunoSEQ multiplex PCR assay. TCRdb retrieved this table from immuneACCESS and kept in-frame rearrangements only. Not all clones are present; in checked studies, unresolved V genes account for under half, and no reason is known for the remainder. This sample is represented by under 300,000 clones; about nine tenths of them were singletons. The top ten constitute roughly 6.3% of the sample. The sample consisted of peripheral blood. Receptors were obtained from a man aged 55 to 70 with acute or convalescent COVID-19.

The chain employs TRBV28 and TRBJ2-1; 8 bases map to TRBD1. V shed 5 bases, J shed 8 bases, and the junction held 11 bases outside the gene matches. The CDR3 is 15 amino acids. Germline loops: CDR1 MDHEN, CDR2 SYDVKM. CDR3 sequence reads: CASSPPGGPLHEQFF. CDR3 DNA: TGTGCCAGCAGTCCCCCAGGGGGCCCTCTCCATGAGCAGTTCTTC.

CDR3 protein: CASSPIPPGVLPNEQFF. In DNA, the CDR3 is TGTGCCAGCAGCCCTATCCCACCGGGAGTTCTTCCAAATGAGCAGTTCTTC. J is TRBJ2-1 and V is TRBV11-2; TRBD2 is a possible D gene (6 bases). The V end was cut by 5 bases, the J end by 7 bases, with 24 bases between. This CDR3 contains 17 residues. The V gene's germline CDR1 is SGHAT and CDR2 FQNNGV.

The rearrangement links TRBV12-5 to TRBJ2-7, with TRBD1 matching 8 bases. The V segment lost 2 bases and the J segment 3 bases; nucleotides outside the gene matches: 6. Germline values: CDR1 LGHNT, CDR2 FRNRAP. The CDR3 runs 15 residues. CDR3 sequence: CASGLLPGQDYEQYF. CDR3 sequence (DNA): TGTGCTAGTGGTTTGTTACCGGGACAGGACTACGAGCAGTACTTC.

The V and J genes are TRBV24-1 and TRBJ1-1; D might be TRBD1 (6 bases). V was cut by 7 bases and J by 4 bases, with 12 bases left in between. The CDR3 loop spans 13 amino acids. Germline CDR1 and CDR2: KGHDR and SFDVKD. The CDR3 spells CATRAGASTEAFF. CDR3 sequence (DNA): TGTGCCACCAGGGCGGGGGCGAGCACTGAAGCTTTCTTT.

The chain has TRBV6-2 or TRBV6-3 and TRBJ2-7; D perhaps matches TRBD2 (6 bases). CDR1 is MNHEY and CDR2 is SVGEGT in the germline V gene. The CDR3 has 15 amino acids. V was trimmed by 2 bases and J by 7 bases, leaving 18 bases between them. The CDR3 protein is CASSYRRRGFREQYF. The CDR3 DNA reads TGTGCCAGCAGTTACAGGCGGCGGGGATTTCGGGAGCAGTACTTC.

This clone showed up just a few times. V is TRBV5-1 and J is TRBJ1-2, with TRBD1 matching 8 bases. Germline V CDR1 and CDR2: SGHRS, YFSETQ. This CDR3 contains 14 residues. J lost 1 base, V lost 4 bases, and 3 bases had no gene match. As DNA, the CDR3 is TGCGCCAGCAGCGTGACAGGGGATAACTATGGCTACACCTTC. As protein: CASSVTGDNYGYTF. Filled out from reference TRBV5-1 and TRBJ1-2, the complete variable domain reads KAGVTQTPRYLIKTRGQQVTLSCSPISGHRSVSWYQQTPGQGLQFLFEYFSETQRNKGNFPGRFSGRQFSNSRSEMNVSTLELGDSALYLCASSVTGDNYGYTFGSGTRLTVV.

The chain's CDR3 is CASSLDGSYEQYF. The DNA of the CDR3 is TGTGCCAGCAGCTTAGATGGGAGCTACGAGCAGTACTTC. The V gene is TRBV7-2, the J gene TRBJ2-7; TRBD2 might be the D (5 bases). Trimming cost V 1 base and J 3 bases, with 7 bases left between them. The CDR3 consists of 13 residues. The germline V gene encodes CDR1 SGHTA and CDR2 FQGNSA.

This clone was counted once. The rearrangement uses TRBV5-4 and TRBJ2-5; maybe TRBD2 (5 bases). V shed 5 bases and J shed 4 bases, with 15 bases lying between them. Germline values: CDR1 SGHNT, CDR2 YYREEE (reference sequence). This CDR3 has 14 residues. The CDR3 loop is CASRSREIGETQYF. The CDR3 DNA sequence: TGTGCCAGCAGGTCGAGGGAGATTGGAGAGACCCAGTACTTC.

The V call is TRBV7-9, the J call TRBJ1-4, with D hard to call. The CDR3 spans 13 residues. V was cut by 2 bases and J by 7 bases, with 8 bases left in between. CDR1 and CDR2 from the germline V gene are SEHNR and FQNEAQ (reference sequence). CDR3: CASSLPSSEKLFF. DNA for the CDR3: TGTGCCAGCAGCTTACCCTCCTCTGAAAAACTGTTTTTT.

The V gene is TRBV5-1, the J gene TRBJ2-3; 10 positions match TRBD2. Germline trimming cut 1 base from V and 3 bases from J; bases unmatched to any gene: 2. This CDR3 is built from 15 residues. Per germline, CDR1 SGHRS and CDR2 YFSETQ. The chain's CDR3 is CASSLSGRVTDTQYF. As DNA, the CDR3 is TGCGCCAGCAGCTTGAGCGGGAGGGTGACAGATACGCAGTATTTT.

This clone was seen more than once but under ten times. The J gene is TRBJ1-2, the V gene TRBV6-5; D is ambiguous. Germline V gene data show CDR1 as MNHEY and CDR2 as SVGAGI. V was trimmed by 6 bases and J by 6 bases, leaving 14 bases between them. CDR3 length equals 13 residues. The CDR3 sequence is CASSRNRGDGYTF. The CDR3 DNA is TGTGCCAGCAGCCGGAATCGGGGAGATGGCTACACCTTC.

The CDR3 DNA sequence: TGTGCCAGCAGTCTCACCAGCCGGAGAGGGTACGAGCAGTACTTC. Translation: CASSLTSRRGYEQYF. The rearrangement uses TRBV2 and TRBJ2-7, with D perhaps TRBD2 (5 bases). The CDR3 has 15 residues. Germline-derived CDR1 and CDR2 are SNHLY and FYNNEI. The V end was cut by 5 bases, the J end by 4 bases, with 18 bases between.

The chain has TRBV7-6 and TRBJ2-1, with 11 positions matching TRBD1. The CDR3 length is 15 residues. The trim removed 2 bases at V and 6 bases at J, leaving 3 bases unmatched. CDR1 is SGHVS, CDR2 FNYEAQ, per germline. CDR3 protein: CASSLFGTGGNEQFF. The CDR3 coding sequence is TGTGCCAGCAGCTTATTCGGGACAGGGGGCAATGAGCAGTTCTTC.

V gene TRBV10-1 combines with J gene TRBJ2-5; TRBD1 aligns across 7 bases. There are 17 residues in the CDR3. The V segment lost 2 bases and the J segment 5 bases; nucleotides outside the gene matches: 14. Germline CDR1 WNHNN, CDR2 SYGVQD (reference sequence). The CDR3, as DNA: TGCGCCAGCAGTGAGGGGGACAGACCCAGTAAGGGGGAGACCCAGTACTTC. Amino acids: CASSEGDRPSKGETQYF.

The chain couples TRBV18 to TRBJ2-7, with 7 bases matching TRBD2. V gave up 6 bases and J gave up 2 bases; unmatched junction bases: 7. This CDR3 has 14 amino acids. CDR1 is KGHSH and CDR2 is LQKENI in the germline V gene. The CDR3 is CASSQAGSPYEQYF. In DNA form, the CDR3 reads TGTGCCAGCTCTCAAGCGGGAAGCCCCTACGAGCAGTACTTC.

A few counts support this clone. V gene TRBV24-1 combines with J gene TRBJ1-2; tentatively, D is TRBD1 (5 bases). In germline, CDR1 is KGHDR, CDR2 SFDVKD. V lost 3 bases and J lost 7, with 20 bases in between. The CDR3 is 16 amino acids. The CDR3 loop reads CATSDGSTGEFSGYTF. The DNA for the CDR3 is TGTGCCACCAGTGATGGTTCCACGGGGGAGTTCTCTGGCTACACCTTC.

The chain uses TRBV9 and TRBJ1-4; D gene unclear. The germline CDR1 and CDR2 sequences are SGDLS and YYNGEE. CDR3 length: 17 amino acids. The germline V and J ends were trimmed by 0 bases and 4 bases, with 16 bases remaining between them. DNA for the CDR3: TGTGCCAGCAGCGTAGGGAGCCAGCGCACCTTTAATGAAAAACTGTTTTTT. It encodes CASSVGSQRTFNEKLFF. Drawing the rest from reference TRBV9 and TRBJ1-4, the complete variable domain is DSGVTQTPKHLITATGQRVTLRCSPRSGDLSVYWYQQSLDQGLQFLIQYYNGEERAKGNILERFSAQQFPDLHSELNLSSLELGDSALYFCASSVGSQRTFNEKLFFGSGTQLSVL.

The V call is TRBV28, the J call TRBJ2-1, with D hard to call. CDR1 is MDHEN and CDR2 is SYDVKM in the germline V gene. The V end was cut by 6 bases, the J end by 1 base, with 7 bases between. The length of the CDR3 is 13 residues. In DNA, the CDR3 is TGTGCCAGCAGGACCGGGTCCTACAATGAGCAGTTCTTC. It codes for CASRTGSYNEQFF.

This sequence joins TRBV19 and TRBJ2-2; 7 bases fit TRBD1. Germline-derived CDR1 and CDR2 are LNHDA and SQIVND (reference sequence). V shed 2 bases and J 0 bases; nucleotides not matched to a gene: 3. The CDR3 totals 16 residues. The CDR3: CASSINQGANTGELFF. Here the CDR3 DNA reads TGTGCCAGTAGTATAAACCAGGGGGCGAACACCGGGGAGCTGTTTTTT.

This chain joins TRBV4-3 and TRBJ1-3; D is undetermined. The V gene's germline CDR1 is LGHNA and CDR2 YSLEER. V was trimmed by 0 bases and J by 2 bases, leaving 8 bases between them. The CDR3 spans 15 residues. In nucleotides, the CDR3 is TGCGCCAGCAGCCAAGATAGGCAGGCTGGAAACACCATATATTTT. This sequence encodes CASSQDRQAGNTIYF.

CDR3 coding DNA: TGTGCCAGCACCGCACAGACTAGCGGGACGAAGCAGTACTTC. Its protein is CASTAQTSGTKQYF. This chain links TRBV6-5 with TRBJ2-7, with 11 bases identical to TRBD2. The CDR3 has 14 residues. V gave up 7 bases and J gave up 8 bases; unmatched junction bases: 10. Germline V gene sequence: CDR1 MNHEY, CDR2 SVGAGI.

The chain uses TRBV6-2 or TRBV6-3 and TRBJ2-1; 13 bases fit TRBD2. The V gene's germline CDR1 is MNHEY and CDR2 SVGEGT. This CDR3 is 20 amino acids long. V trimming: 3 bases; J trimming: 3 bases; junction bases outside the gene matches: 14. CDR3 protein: CASSYFGLAGVLNGYNEQFF. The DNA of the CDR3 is TGTGCCAGCAGTTATTTCGGACTAGCGGGAGTATTAAATGGCTACAATGAGCAGTTCTTC.

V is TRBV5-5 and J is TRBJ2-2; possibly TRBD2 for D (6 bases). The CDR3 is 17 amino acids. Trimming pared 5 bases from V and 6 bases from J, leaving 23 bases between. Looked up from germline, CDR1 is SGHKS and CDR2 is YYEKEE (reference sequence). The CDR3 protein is CASSYSLSGTGPGELFF. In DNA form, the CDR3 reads TGTGCCAGCAGTTATTCCCTTAGCGGCACCGGCCCCGGGGAGCTGTTTTTT.

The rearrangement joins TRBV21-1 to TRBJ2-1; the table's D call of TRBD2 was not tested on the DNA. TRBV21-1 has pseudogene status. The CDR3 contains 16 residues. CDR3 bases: TGTGCCAGCAGCAAATCGGCTAGGAAGCGCTTCAATGAGCAGTTCTTC. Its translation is CASSKSARKRFNEQFF.

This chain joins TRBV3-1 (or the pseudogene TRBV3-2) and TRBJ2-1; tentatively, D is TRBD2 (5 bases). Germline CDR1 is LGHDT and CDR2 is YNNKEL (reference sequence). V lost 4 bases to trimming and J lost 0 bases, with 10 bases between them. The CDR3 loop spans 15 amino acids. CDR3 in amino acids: CASSRRASSYNEQFF. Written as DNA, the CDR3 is TGTGCCAGCAGCCGGCGGGCAAGCTCCTACAATGAGCAGTTCTTC.

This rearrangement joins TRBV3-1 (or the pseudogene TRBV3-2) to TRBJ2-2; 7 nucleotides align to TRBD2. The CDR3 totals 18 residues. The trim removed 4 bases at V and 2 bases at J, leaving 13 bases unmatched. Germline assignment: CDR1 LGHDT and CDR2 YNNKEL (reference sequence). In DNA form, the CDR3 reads TGTGCCAGCAGCCTAGGGGCGGGAGCACCTCAAAACACCGGGGAGCTGTTTTTT. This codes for CASSLGAGAPQNTGELFF.

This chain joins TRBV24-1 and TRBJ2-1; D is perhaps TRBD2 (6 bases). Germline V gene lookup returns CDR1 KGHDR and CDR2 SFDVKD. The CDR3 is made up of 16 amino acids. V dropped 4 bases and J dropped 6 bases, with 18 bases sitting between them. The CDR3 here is CATSDTSNLLRNEQFF. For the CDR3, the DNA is TGTGCCACCAGTGACACTAGCAACCTACTACGCAATGAGCAGTTCTTC.

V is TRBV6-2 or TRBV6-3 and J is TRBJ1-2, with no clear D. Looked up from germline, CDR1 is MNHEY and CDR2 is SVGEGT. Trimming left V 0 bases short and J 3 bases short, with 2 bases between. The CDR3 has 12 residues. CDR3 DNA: TGTGCCAGCAGTTACTCCTACTATGGCTACACCTTC. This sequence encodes CASSYSYYGYTF.

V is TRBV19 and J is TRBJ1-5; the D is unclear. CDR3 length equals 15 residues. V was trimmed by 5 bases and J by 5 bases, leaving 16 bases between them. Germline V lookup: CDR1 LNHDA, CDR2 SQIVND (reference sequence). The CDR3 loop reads CASSHRRIDYQPQHF. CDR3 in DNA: TGTGCCAGTAGTCATCGGAGGATAGACTATCAGCCCCAGCATTTT.